This is a list of T cell receptor beta chains from one sample in a study of blood T cell repertoires in COVID-19. Here immunoSEQ multiplex PCR was the method, and the copy in TCRdb shows in-frame clones only, minus some. The table lists more than 80,000 clones, approximately 88% of them singletons, with roughly 11% in the top ten. Sequences were obtained from peripheral blood. The receptors derive from a man older than 75 with acute or convalescent COVID-19. The conserved cysteine and the conserved F or W are not part of the CDR3 here. A D gene is named only where the DNA matches it firmly.

V gene,CDR3 length,D gene,CDR3 protein
TRBV19,14,NA,ASSIAGAGGNQPQH
TRBV18,14,NA,ASSPLRGSSTDTQY
TRBV9,13,NA,ASSVSPGTGNTIY
TRBV7-2,11,NA,ASSPASYSEAF
TRBV6-2/TRBV6-3,13,TRBD1,ASSYKGAGFYEQY
TRBV29-1,11,NA,SVELDMNTEAF
TRBV6-1,12,NA,ASSENSFNNEQF
TRBV28,12,NA,ASISGTASYEQY
TRBV2,13,NA,ASSDIDTLNQPQH
TRBV6-6,13,TRBD2,ASSYQRGATDTQY
TRBV7-3,13,TRBD1,ASSTQGASGNTIY
TRBV11-2,14,TRBD1,ASSLTGAPGYTEAF
TRBV2,12,NA,ASSVGLDTGELF
TRBV18,14,TRBD2,ASSPDTSGHPYEQY
TRBV28,13,NA,ASSQFGGGRNTIY
TRBV5-1,12,TRBD1,ASSLTGSGNTIY
TRBV19,13,TRBD1,ASRGGTGGKNIQY
TRBV6-5,9,NA,ASRKGSEAF